A selection of T cell receptor beta chains follows, all from one sample in a study of monozygotic twins with inflammatory bowel disease. From its re-call of the 5' RACE reads, TCRdb lists each CDR3 protein once, without DNA. The listing contains some 400,000 distinct CDR3 sequences. Material: blood. The receptors here all came from a human donor with ulcerative colitis or Crohn's disease, or a healthy co-twin of an affected twin (not recorded which). CDR3s include the opening cysteine and the closing phenylalanine or tryptophan.

CDR3,V,J
CASSSGTYPDTQYF,TRBV5-1,TRBJ2-3
CSAAGGRNEQFF,TRBV20-1,TRBJ2-1
CASSPPTGVNTEAFF,TRBV18,TRBJ1-1
CASSYDTAANTGGLFF,TRBV6-5,TRBJ2-2
CASTPWAGGTNEQFF,TRBV5-1,TRBJ2-1
CASSFQRGLADTQYF,TRBV7-9,TRBJ2-3
CASSPPVGYGYTF,TRBV18,TRBJ1-2
CASSPPGAELSREQFF,TRBV14,TRBJ2-1
CSANLAGANEQFF,TRBV20-1,TRBJ2-1
CASKDSGARTGELFF,TRBV19,TRBJ2-2
CASSYSVGTSYNEQFF,TRBV6-5,TRBJ2-1
CASSQDLDRGRREKLFF,TRBV4-2,TRBJ1-4
CASREEMAGELFF,TRBV6-1,TRBJ2-2
CASSSLQPDTQYF,TRBV27,TRBJ2-3